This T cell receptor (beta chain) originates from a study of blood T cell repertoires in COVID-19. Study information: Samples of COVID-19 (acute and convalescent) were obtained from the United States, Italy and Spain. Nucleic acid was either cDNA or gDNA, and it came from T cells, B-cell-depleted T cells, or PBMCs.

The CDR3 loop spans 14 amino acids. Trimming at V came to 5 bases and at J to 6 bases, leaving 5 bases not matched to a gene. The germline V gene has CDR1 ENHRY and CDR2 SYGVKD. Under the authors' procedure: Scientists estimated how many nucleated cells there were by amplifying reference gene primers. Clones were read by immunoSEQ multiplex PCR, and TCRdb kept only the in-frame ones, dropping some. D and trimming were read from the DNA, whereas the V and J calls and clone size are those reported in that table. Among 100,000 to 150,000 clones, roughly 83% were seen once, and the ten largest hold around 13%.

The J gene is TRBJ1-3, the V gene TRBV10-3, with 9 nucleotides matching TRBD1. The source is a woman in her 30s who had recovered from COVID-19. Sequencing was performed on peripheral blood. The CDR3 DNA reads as TGTGCCATCAGTCCGACAGGGGGTGCAAACACCATATATTTT. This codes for CAISPTGGANTIYF.